The 24 T cell receptor beta chains below were found in one sample sequenced in a study of beta chain features in type 1 diabetes. cDNA synthesis used the whole RNA isolate, giving expressed TCRB sequences. Sequencing used immunoSEQ multiplex PCR; TCRdb keeps in-frame clones, though not all of them. Here the sample spans fewer than 400,000 clones, under 8.5% being singletons. Material: central memory CD4+ T cells from blood. The receptors originated from a woman aged 18-30 years in good health.

This clone came up a few times. With a much larger clone just one base away, this may be a read error. The chain links TRBV7-8 to TRBJ2-5; D call uncertain. V lost 5 bases and J 3 bases, leaving 4 bases between the germline ends. This CDR3 region has 11 residues. Germline CDR1 reads SGHVS; CDR2 reads FQNEAQ. The CDR3 sequence is CASSQKETQYF. The CDR3, as DNA: TGTGCCAGCAGCCAAAAAGAGACCCAGTACTTC.

In this sample, this clone turned up a few times. The chain employs TRBV5-1 and TRBJ2-6; D possibly uses TRBD1 or TRBD2 (5 bases each). The germline V gene has CDR1 SGHRS and CDR2 YFSETQ. The CDR3 runs to 19 residues. V lost 0 bases and J 0 bases, leaving 16 bases between the germline ends. The CDR3: CASSLAGGGSRSGANVLTF. The CDR3 DNA sequence: TGCGCCAGCAGCTTGGCCGGTGGGGGAAGCCGCTCTGGGGCCAACGTCCTGACTTTC.

This clone was observed a single time. The V gene is TRBV9, the J gene TRBJ2-6; D uncertain. The V and J ends lost 3 bases and 0 bases respectively, with 13 bases between them. This CDR3 contains 17 residues. Germline V CDR1 and CDR2: SGDLS, YYNGEE. The CDR3 loop is CASSAQPTGSGANVLTF. Written as DNA, the CDR3 is TGTGCCAGCAGCGCACAACCCACTGGCTCTGGGGCCAACGTCCTGACTTTC.

Concerning this clone: Other DNA variants within this sample encode the same CDR3. The chain couples TRBV6-1 to TRBJ1-5; a weak D match, TRBD1 (6 bases). V was cut by 5 bases and J by 5 bases, with 10 bases left in between. Per the germline V gene, CDR1 is MNHNS and CDR2 is SASEGT. The CDR3 loop spans 13 amino acids. CDR3: CASSSQGYQPQHF. For the CDR3, the DNA is TGTGCCAGCAGTTCACAGGGTTATCAGCCCCAGCATTTT.

This clone appeared a few times. Other DNA sequences in this sample translate to the same CDR3. The chain employs TRBV28 and TRBJ2-7; 11 nucleotides agree with TRBD2. V was clipped by 6 bases and J by 0 bases; unmatched bases: 4. This CDR3 contains 15 residues. The V gene's germline CDR1 is MDHEN and CDR2 SYDVKM. CDR3 protein: CASSPGTSGSYEQYF. CDR3 in DNA: TGTGCCAGCAGCCCCGGGACTAGCGGCTCCTACGAGCAGTACTTC.

This clone was counted a few times. This sequence joins TRBV18 and TRBJ2-6; D is undetermined. Deletions cut 1 base from V and 0 bases from J, with 10 bases between. From germline, CDR1 is KGHSH and CDR2 LQKENI. CDR3 length equals 17 residues. The CDR3 region has the DNA TGTGCCAGCTCACCACTCACGGCCGACTCTGGGGCCAACGTCCTGACTTTC. It encodes CASSPLTADSGANVLTF.

This clone has more than one count but fewer than ten. The CDR3 DNA reads as TGTGCCAGCAGTAGCACAGATCAGCCCCAGCATTTT. Its protein is CASSSTDQPQHF. V and J are TRBV25-1 and TRBJ1-5; D is ambiguous. Trimming removed 5 bases from V and 5 bases from J, with 7 bases in between. Germline values: CDR1 MGHDK, CDR2 SYGVNS. The CDR3 extends over 12 amino acids.

This rearrangement joins TRBV7-9 to TRBJ2-5; perhaps TRBD1 as D (5 bases). Germline V CDR1 and CDR2: SEHNR, FQNEAQ (reference sequence). The CDR3 is 12 amino acids. V was shortened by 1 base and J by 9 bases, with 9 bases between the two germline ends. The CDR3 spells CASSLDQGAQYF. CDR3 nucleotide sequence: TGTGCCAGCAGCTTAGACCAAGGGGCCCAGTACTTC. The whole variable domain, remainder taken from reference TRBV7-9 and TRBJ2-5, is DTGVSQNPRHKITKRGQNVTFRCDPISEHNRLYWYRQTLGQGPEFLTYFQNEAQLEKSRLLSDRFSAERPKGSFSTLEIQRTEQGDSAMYLCASSLDQGAQYFGPGTRLLVL.

This sequence joins TRBV10-3 and TRBJ2-1, with 9 bases identical to TRBD2. The CDR3 runs 18 residues. The V and J ends lost 1 base and 6 bases, in that order; junction bases with no gene match: 13. The V gene's germline CDR1 is ENHRY and CDR2 SYGVKD. The CDR3 protein is CAISEFGGSGRSVNEQFF. DNA of the CDR3: TGTGCCATCAGTGAGTTCGGCGGTAGCGGGAGATCCGTCAATGAGCAGTTCTTC.

Concerning this clone itself: The junction differs from germline at one of its ends, possibly a read error. The chain uses TRBV15 and TRBJ2-5; D remains unclear. The germline CDR1 and CDR2 sequences are LNHNV and YYDKDF (reference sequence). The CDR3 covers 13 residues. CDR3 protein: CAASRDRIGTQYF. The DNA of the CDR3 is TGTGCCGCCAGCAGAGACCGTATTGGGACCCAGTACTTC.

This rearrangement joins TRBV2 to TRBJ2-5, with TRBD2 identical over 11 bases. J gave up 4 bases and V 2 bases, and 12 bases lay outside the gene matches. Germline lookup yields CDR1 SNHLY and CDR2 FYNNEI. There are 18 residues in the CDR3. CDR3: CASSERGLAESFRETQYF. CDR3 bases: TGTGCCAGCAGTGAAAGGGGACTAGCGGAGAGTTTCCGAGAGACCCAGTACTTC.

V gene TRBV7-9 combines with J gene TRBJ2-3; 7 positions agree with TRBD2. Germline trimming cut 5 bases from V and 4 bases from J; bases unmatched to any gene: 9. CDR3 size: 15 residues. CDR1 and CDR2 (germline): SEHNR, FQNEAQ (reference sequence). The CDR3 is CASSVGAGSADTQYF. For the CDR3, the DNA is TGTGCCAGCAGCGTGGGAGCGGGGAGTGCAGATACGCAGTATTTT.

A few counts support this clone. V usage is TRBV7-8 and J usage is TRBJ2-5; TRBD1 matches 9 bases. The CDR3 has 15 residues. Germline-derived CDR1 and CDR2 are SGHVS and FQNEAQ. The J segment lost 5 bases and the V segment lost 5 bases, leaving 9 bases of the junction unmatched. CDR3 nucleotides: TGTGCCAGCAGCATCGGACAGGGGAGCTGGGAGACCCAGTACTTC. It is translated as CASSIGQGSWETQYF.

A few counts support this clone. The rearrangement links TRBV4-2 to TRBJ2-2, with TRBD1 as a possible D gene (6 bases). V gave up 4 bases and J gave up 0 bases, with 12 bases separating them. This CDR3 comprises 16 residues. Germline assignment: CDR1 LGHNA and CDR2 YNFKEQ. CDR3 DNA sequence: TGTGCCAGCAGCCCCCAACAGGGCTCGAACACCGGGGAGCTGTTTTTT. Amino acid sequence: CASSPQQGSNTGELFF.

As for this clone: The same CDR3 can be traced to other DNA sequences in this sample. J is TRBJ1-2 and V is TRBV5-4; no clear D. Trimming removed 2 bases at V and 4 bases at J, with 6 bases between. Germline CDR1 reads SGHNT; CDR2 reads YYREEE (reference sequence). The CDR3 is 12 amino acids. The CDR3 here is CASSFPGYGYTF. In nucleotides, the CDR3 is TGTGCCAGCAGCTTTCCAGGCTATGGCTACACCTTC.

This clone turned up a few times. The chain combines TRBV11-3 with TRBJ2-1; 9 bases match TRBD2. Germline lookup yields CDR1 SGHNT and CDR2 YENEEA. The CDR3 totals 15 residues. Trimming removed 9 bases from V and 5 bases from J; junction bases left unmatched: 11. For the CDR3, the DNA is TGTGCCAGTTCGGTTAGCGGGAGCGGCCACAATGAGCAGTTCTTC. Protein product: CASSVSGSGHNEQFF.

The chain links TRBV7-9 to TRBJ2-5; 7 nucleotides line up with TRBD1. Trimming at V came to 1 base and at J to 10 bases, leaving 6 bases not matched to a gene. Germline-derived CDR1 and CDR2 are SEHNR and FQNEAQ (reference sequence). This CDR3 comprises 13 residues. This chain's CDR3 is CASSLVAGGHQYF. DNA for the CDR3: TGTGCCAGCAGCTTAGTGGCAGGGGGACACCAGTACTTC.

This clone was observed a few times. V and J are TRBV14 and TRBJ1-3; TRBD1 might be the D (6 bases). V lost 1 base to trimming and J lost 4 bases, with 14 bases between them. Germline CDR1 SGHDN, CDR2 FVKESK. The CDR3 runs 16 residues. The CDR3 here is CASSQGLRGKGNTIYF. Here the CDR3 DNA reads TGTGCCAGCAGCCAAGGTCTCAGGGGCAAAGGAAACACCATATATTTT.

This clone was counted a few times. The rearrangement links TRBV7-2 to TRBJ2-7; D unresolved. From germline, CDR1 is SGHTA and CDR2 FQGNSA. This CDR3 is 13 amino acids long. The ends were cut back, 5 bases at V and 3 bases at J, with 11 bases in the middle. CDR3 sequence (DNA): TGTGCCAGCAGCAGGGTCAGGAACTACGAGCAGTACTTC. The encoded protein is CASSRVRNYEQYF.

Comments on this clone: This specimen includes other DNA sequences encoding the same CDR3. The V call is TRBV14, the J call TRBJ2-5; 12 nucleotides align to TRBD2. Germline loops: CDR1 SGHDN, CDR2 FVKESK. The CDR3 runs 15 residues. The J segment lost 7 bases and the V segment lost 4 bases, leaving 7 bases of the junction unmatched. In nucleotides, the CDR3 is TGTGCCAGCAGCCTAGGACTAGCGGGGCGGGGGACCCAGTACTTC. Translation gives CASSLGLAGRGTQYF.

In regard to this clone: Germline is not matched at one junction end, which may reflect a read error. The sample has other DNA sequences that encode this CDR3 too. This chain links TRBV4-3 with TRBJ2-7, with TRBD2 matching 7 bases. CDR1 and CDR2 (germline): LGHNA, YSLEER. This CDR3 region has 16 residues. Here the CDR3 DNA reads TGCGCCAGCAGCCTCCGATACTTACTAGCGATCCACGAACAGTACTTC. Protein sequence: CASSLRYLLAIHEQYF.

V usage is TRBV7-9 and J usage is TRBJ2-3; 7 bases fit TRBD1. The CDR3 length is 13 residues. Looked up from germline, CDR1 is SEHNR and CDR2 is FQNEAQ (reference sequence). Trimming took 6 bases from V and 8 from J; bases not matched to a gene: 8. The CDR3 sequence is CASRSTGTATQYF. CDR3 sequence (DNA): TGTGCCAGCAGATCGACAGGGACCGCTACGCAGTATTTT.

The chain uses TRBV4-2 and TRBJ2-1; weak D call: TRBD2 (7 bases). CDR1 and CDR2 from the germline V gene are LGHNA and YNFKEQ. V was trimmed by 4 bases and J by 5 bases, leaving 18 bases between them. CDR3 length: 16 residues. CDR3 DNA sequence: TGTGCCAGCAGCCCCGTCGGGGGCGGGAGAGACAATGAGCAGTTCTTC. This sequence encodes CASSPVGGGRDNEQFF.

About this clone itself: A single base separates this from a much larger clone, so it may be a read error. This sequence joins TRBV19 and TRBJ1-2; 9 nucleotides align to TRBD1. Germline V gene data show CDR1 as LNHDA and CDR2 as SQIVND (reference sequence). The CDR3 spans 17 residues. The CDR3 sequence: CASSILMRGQGSYSYTF. The CDR3 DNA sequence: TGTGCCAGTAGTATCTTAATGCGAGGACAGGGGTCCTATAGCTACACCTTC.